The sample holds many counts of the clone carrying this T cell receptor (beta chain). This CDR3 comprises 14 residues. Germline loops: CDR1 GTSNPN, CDR2 SVGIG (reference sequence). V lost 1 base and J 6 bases, leaving 14 bases between the germline ends. These data originate in a study of T cells in Graves' hyperthyroidism and ophthalmopathy. The source material, RNA transcripts, was used to amplify TCR beta CDR3 regions. When the TCR CDR3 underwent first-round RT-PCR, the HTBI primer set was used. TCRdb used MiXCR to reprocess the multiplex PCR reads, holding one entry per CDR3 protein. The sample gives 360,000 or so distinct CDR3 sequences, about 20% of which show up once; roughly 3.5% is in the top ten.

The sample taken for sequencing was blood. V is TRBV30 and J is TRBJ2-3; D may be TRBD1 (6 bases). The sequence was collected from a woman aged 18 to 35 with Graves' hyperthyroidism. The CDR3 region is CAWSALGAYDTQYF. In nucleotides, the CDR3 is TGTGCCTGGAGTGCCCTGGGGGCTTACGATACGCAGTATTTT.